This T cell receptor (beta chain) was captured in a study of cytomegalovirus exposure and HLA in healthy donors. 60 Vbeta and 13 Jbeta primers were used in PCR. TCRdb's copy holds only in-frame clones and misses some; the assay was immunoSEQ multiplex PCR. The repertoire includes tens of thousands of clones, roughly 79% of them detected once, and about 6% sits in the top ten. The germline V and J ends were trimmed by 2 bases and 5 bases, with 9 bases remaining between them. This CDR3 spans 13 amino acids. Looked up from germline, CDR1 is WNHNN and CDR2 is SYGVQD (reference sequence). The receptor was isolated from a female donor in good health and CMV-seronegative. Sequencing was performed on PBMCs. V usage is TRBV10-1 and J usage is TRBJ1-1; possible D gene TRBD1, 6 bases. The DNA of the CDR3 is TGCGCCAGCAGTGAGCAGGGGTCGACTGAAGCTTTCTTT. It yields the protein CASSEQGSTEAFF.